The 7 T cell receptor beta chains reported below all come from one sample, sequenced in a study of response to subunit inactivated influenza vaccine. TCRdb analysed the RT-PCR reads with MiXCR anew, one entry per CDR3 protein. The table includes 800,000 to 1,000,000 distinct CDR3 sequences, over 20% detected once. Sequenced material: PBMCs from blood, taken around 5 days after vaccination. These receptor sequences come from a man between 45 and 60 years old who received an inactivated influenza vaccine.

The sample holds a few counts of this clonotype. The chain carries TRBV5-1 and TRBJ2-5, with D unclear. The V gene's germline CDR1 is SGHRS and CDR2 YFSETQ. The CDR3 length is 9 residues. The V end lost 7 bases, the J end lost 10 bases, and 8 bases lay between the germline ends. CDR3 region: CASPGHQYF. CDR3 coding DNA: TGCGCCAGCCCAGGTCACCAGTACTTC.

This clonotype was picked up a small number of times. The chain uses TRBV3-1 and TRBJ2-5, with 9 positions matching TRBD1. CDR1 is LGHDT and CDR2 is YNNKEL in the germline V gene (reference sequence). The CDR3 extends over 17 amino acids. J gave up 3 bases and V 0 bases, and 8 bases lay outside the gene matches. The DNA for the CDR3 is TGTGCCAGCAGCCAAGATTACGGGACAGGGAGGGAAGAGACCCAGTACTTC. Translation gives CASSQDYGTGREETQYF.

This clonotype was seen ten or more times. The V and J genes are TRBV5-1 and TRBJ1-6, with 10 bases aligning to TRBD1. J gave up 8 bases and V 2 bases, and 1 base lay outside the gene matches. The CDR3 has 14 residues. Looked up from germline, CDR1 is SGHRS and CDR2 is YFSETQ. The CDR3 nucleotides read TGCGCCAGCAGCTTCGGGACAGGGGATTCACCCCTCCACTTT. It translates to CASSFGTGDSPLHF.

Written as DNA, the CDR3 is TGTGCCACCAGCAGAGAAGGGGCCCCTTCCTACGAGCAGTACTTC. As protein: CATSREGAPSYEQYF. V is TRBV15 and J is TRBJ2-7, with D possibly being TRBD1 (5 bases). The V gene lost 0 bases and the J gene lost 1 base, with 10 bases spanning the gap. This CDR3 region has 15 residues. The germline CDR1 and CDR2 sequences are LNHNV and YYDKDF (reference sequence).

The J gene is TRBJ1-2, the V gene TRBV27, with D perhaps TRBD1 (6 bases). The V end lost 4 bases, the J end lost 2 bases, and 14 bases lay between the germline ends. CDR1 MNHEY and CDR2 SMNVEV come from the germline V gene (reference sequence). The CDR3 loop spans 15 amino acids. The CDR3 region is CASSSHRALNYGYTF. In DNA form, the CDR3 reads TGTGCCAGCAGTTCCCACAGGGCCCTGAACTATGGCTACACCTTC.

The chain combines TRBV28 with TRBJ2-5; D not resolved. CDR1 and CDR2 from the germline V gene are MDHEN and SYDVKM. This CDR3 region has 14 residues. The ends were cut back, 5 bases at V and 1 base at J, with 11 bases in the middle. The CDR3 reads CASSTRDTQETQYF. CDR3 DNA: TGTGCCAGCAGTACCCGAGACACCCAAGAGACCCAGTACTTC.

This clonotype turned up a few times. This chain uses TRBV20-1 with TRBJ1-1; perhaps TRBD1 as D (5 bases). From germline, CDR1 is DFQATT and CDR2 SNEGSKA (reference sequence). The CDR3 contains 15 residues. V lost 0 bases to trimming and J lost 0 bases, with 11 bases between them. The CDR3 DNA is TGCAGTGCTAGAGAGCGGGGGGTCATGAACACTGAAGCTTTCTTT. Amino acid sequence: CSARERGVMNTEAFF.